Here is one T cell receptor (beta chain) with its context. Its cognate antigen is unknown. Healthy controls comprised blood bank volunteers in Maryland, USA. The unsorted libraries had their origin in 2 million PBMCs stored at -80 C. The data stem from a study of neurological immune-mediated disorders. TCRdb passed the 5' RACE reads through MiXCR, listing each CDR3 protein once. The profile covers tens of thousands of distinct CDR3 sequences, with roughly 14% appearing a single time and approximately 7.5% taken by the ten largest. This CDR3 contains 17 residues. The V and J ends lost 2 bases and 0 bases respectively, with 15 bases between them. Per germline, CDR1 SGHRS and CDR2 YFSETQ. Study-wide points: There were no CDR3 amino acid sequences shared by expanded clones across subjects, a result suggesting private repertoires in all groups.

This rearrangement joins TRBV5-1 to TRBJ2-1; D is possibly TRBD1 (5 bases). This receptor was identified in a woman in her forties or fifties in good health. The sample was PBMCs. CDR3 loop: CASSFPKDRTSYNEQFF. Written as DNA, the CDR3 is TGCGCCAGCAGCTTTCCTAAAGACAGAACCTCCTACAATGAGCAGTTCTTC.